The source of this TCR beta chain is a study of technical replicates of blood from a handful of donors. Comment on this clone: Other DNA sequences from this sample encode an identical CDR3 as well.

Here immunoSEQ multiplex PCR was the method, and the copy in TCRdb shows in-frame clones only, minus some. Here the sample spans some 71,000 clones, approximately 97% being singletons. The V end lost 4 bases, the J end lost 0 bases, and 3 bases lay between the germline ends. CDR3 size: 13 residues. From germline, CDR1 is MNHEY and CDR2 SMNVEV (reference sequence). The sample comprised T cells isolated from PBMCs. The receptor was isolated from a human donor in good health. J is TRBJ2-2 and V is TRBV27, with D unresolved. CDR3 bases: TGTGCCAGCAGTTCAACGAACACCGGGGAGCTGTTTTTT. This translates into CASSSTNTGELFF.